The next 8 T cell receptor beta chains were all read from a single sample in a study of T-cell memory formation after mild COVID-19. TCRdb reprocessed the 5' RACE reads with MiXCR, giving one entry per CDR3 protein. The data hold about 390,000 distinct CDR3 sequences, with more than 20% observed a single time. Sequencing input: PBMCs or a T cell subset sorted from them (not recorded which). These receptors were collected from an adult woman who had mild COVID-19 (a few samples of this study predate the infection). Cell type and time point are not known.

In this sample, this clonotype turned up once. Here the CDR3 DNA reads TGTGCCAGCAGCCGCACTAGCGGGAGGGCCGGCTCCTACGAGCAGTACTTC. Its translation: CASSRTSGRAGSYEQYF. This chain connects TRBV6-5 to TRBJ2-7, with TRBD2 matching 13 bases. Losses at the gene ends were 6 bases for V and 0 bases for J; bases not matched to a gene: 8. Germline CDR1 and CDR2: MNHEY and SVGAGI. The CDR3 has 17 amino acids.

This clonotype was detected ten times or more. CDR3 protein: CASSGRFSDEQFF. The CDR3 nucleotides read TGTGCCAGCAGTGGACGGTTTAGCGATGAGCAGTTCTTC. The chain is built from TRBV6-1 and TRBJ2-1; TRBD2 might be the D (5 bases). V lost 4 bases and J lost 8, with 12 bases in between. CDR3 length: 13 amino acids. Germline loops: CDR1 MNHNS, CDR2 SASEGT.

The genes are TRBV9 and TRBJ1-3; no firm D call. V was pared by 1 base and J by 0 bases, with 11 bases between. There are 16 residues in the CDR3. CDR1 is SGDLS and CDR2 is YYNGEE in the germline V gene. The CDR3 sequence: CASSVSPGISGNTIYF. For the CDR3, the DNA is TGTGCCAGCAGCGTATCCCCCGGCATCTCTGGAAACACCATATATTTT.

There are a few counts of this clonotype. The gene calls are TRBV11-2 and TRBJ2-5, with D possibly being TRBD1 or TRBD2 (6 bases each). Trimming stripped 2 bases from V and 5 bases from J, with 21 bases between. The CDR3 is 17 amino acids. Germline-derived CDR1 and CDR2 are SGHAT and FQNNGV. CDR3 bases: TGTGCCAGCAGCTTATCTACTAGTACGGGGGCCCGGGAGACCCAGTACTTC. This gives the protein CASSLSTSTGARETQYF. Looking up the rest from reference TRBV11-2 and TRBJ2-5 gives the full variable domain: EAGVAQSPRYKIIEKRQSVAFWCNPISGHATLYWYQQILGQGPKLLIQFQNNGVVDDSQLPKDRFSAERLKGVDSTLKIQPAKLEDSAVYLCASSLSTSTGARETQYFGPGTRLLVL.

There are a few counts of this clonotype. A read error may produce the germline difference seen at one junction end. The CDR3 region has the DNA TGTGCCAGCAGCTTAGCGGGGGAGGCCCATTTT. Its protein product is CASSLAGEAHF. The chain has TRBV11-2 and TRBJ2-3, with D possibly matching TRBD2 (6 bases). Germline V CDR1 and CDR2: SGHAT, FQNNGV. This CDR3 contains 11 residues.

This clonotype was seen only a few times. The rearrangement joins TRBV19 to TRBJ2-3; D is undetermined. V dropped 4 bases and J dropped 6 bases, with 17 bases sitting between them. The CDR3 contains 15 residues. CDR1 is LNHDA, CDR2 SQIVND, per germline (reference sequence). The CDR3 DNA follows: TGTGCCAGTAGTACCCCGGTTGGTAGAGCCGATACGCAGTATTTT. Translation gives CASSTPVGRADTQYF. The full variable domain, in which reference TRBV19 and TRBJ2-3 provide the parts outside the CDR3, is DGGITQSPKYLFRKEGQNVTLSCEQNLNHDAMYWYRQDPGQGLRLIYYSQIVNDFQKGDIAEGYSVSREKKESFPLTVTSAQKNPTAFYLCASSTPVGRADTQYFGPGTRLTVL.

This clonotype was observed a few times. The rearrangement links TRBV20-1 to TRBJ2-2, with unresolved D. Germline lookup yields CDR1 DFQATT and CDR2 SNEGSKA (reference sequence). The length of the CDR3 is 15 residues. The V and J ends lost 5 bases and 5 bases respectively, with 18 bases between them. The CDR3 bases are TGCAGTGCTTCCCCGGGTAGCAGTCCGACCGGGGAGCTGTTTTTT. Protein sequence: CSASPGSSPTGELFF.

The chain is built from TRBV14 and TRBJ2-7; no firm D call. The CDR3 contains 16 residues. The V end was cut by 3 bases, the J end by 5 bases, with 20 bases between. Germline V CDR1 and CDR2: SGHDN, FVKESK. The CDR3 sequence: CASSQNGIPIVHEQYF. DNA for the CDR3: TGTGCCAGCAGCCAGAATGGGATCCCGATCGTGCACGAGCAGTACTTC.